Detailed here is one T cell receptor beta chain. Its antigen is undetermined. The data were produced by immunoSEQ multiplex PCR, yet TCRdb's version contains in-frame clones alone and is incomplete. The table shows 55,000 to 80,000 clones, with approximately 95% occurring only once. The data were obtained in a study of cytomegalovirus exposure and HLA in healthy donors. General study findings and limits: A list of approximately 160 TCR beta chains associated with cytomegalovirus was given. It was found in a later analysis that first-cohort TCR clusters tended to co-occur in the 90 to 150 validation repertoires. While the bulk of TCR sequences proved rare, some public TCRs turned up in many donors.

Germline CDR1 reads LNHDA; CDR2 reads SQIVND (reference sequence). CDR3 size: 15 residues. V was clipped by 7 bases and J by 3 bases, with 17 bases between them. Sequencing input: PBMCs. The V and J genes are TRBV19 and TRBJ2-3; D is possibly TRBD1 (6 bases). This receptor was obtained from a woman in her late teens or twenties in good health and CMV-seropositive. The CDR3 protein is CASMGAILETDTQYF. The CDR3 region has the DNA TGTGCCAGTATGGGGGCTATCCTCGAGACAGATACGCAGTATTTT. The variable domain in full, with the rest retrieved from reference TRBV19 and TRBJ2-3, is DGGITQSPKYLFRKEGQNVTLSCEQNLNHDAMYWYRQDPGQGLRLIYYSQIVNDFQKGDIAEGYSVSREKKESFPLTVTSAQKNPTAFYLCASMGAILETDTQYFGPGTRLTVL.